This T cell receptor beta chain is drawn from a study of blood T cells in healthy people across ages. Study observations and caveats: Both higher diversity and more naive CD4+ cells marked long-lived donors when set against aged donors.

Remarks on this clonotype: The antigen is undetermined.

Trimming removed 5 bases at V and 6 bases at J, with 14 bases between. CDR3 size: 14 residues. Germline V CDR1 and CDR2: KGHSH, LQKENI. A second about 7 to 12 cycle PCR used barcoded and J-beta primers. MiXCR, run by TCRdb on the 5' RACE reads, gives a single entry per CDR3 protein. The table shows about 1.7 million distinct CDR3 sequences, with 28% occurring only once. V is TRBV18 and J is TRBJ1-5, with D possibly TRBD1 on 5 matching bases. The TCR sequence derives from a woman aged 30 to 39 in good health. The sequencing sample was made of blood. Here the CDR3 reads CASSYRDVGQPQHF. CDR3 sequence (DNA): TGTGCCAGCTCATACCGGGACGTGGGTCAGCCCCAGCATTTT.